These T cell receptor beta chains were read from a single sample in a study of blood T cell repertoires in COVID-19. Sequencing was performed with immunoSEQ multiplex PCR; in TCRdb, only in-frame clones are kept and a portion is missing. Here the sample spans more than 120,000 clones, around 86% being singletons. Sequencing used peripheral blood. All receptors come from a man in his fifties or sixties who had recovered from COVID-19. Each CDR3 is given with its conserved first and last residue. Fields, in order: clone size, V gene, CDR3 protein. The size field is filled for only some rows; it gives once, few, many or a size class.

- TRBV5-4 CASSLQGDNSPLHF
- TRBV6-5 CASSRQGQGSPLHF
- TRBV5-8 CASSLVLTNYGYTF
few TRBV9 CASSVGFSEGAYSGYTF
- TRBV7-2 CASSVRSRGGDTEAFF
- TRBV11-3 CASSLGRAVTPDTQYF
- TRBV5-1 CASSSGTSGYNEQFF
- TRBV4-1 CASSPPISVNTEAFF
- TRBV3-1/TRBV3-2 CASSQVSGGNEQFF
once TRBV7-3 CASSPSLAGNYEQYF
- TRBV2 CASSVQGRGEAFF
- TRBV4-1 CASSQDWQGNTGELFF
- TRBV5-1 CASSPLGTAGNTIYF
- TRBV5-4 CASSFYLGSSYNEQFF
- TRBV6-5 CASSPGQGASYEQYF
- TRBV28 CASSLNRGFGDGYTF
- TRBV6-5 CASRFDRDSLDYTF
- TRBV25-1 CASSRGTGSFSTEAFF
- TRBV3-1/TRBV3-2 CASSGLAGPYNEQFF
- TRBV24-1 CATSPGTGNTGELFF
- TRBV27 CASSPGLAGGAYEQYF
- TRBV5-4 CASSSTSGNQETQYF